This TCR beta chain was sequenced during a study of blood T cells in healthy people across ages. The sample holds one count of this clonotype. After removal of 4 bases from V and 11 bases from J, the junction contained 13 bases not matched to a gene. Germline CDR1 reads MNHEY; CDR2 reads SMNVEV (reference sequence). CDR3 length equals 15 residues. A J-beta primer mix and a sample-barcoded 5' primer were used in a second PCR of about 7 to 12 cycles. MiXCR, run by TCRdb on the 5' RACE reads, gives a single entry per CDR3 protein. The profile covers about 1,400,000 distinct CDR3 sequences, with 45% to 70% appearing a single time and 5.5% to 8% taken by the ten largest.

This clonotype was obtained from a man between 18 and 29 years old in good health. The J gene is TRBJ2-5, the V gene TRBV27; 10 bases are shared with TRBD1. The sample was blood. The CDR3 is CASSWAGQGNLRQYF. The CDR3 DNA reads TGTGCCAGCAGTTGGGCGGGACAGGGGAATCTTAGGCAGTACTTC.